A single sample gave rise to the 22 T cell receptor beta chains below, sequenced in a study of T cells in Graves' hyperthyroidism and ophthalmopathy. Amplification yielded TCR beta CDR3 regions, with RNA transcripts as the source. First-round RT-PCR with HTBI primers amplified the TCR CDR3 region. MiXCR was run by TCRdb on the multiplex PCR reads, yielding one entry per CDR3 protein. This table has roughly 350,000 distinct CDR3 sequences, about 14% appearing once. Material for sequencing was blood. Receptors were obtained from a woman aged 25 to 39 with Graves' ophthalmopathy.

This clonotype occurred many times. The rearrangement uses TRBV4-2 and TRBJ1-4, with D unclear. The germline CDR1 and CDR2 sequences are LGHNA and YNFKEQ. V lost 4 bases and J 7 bases, leaving 16 bases between the germline ends. The CDR3 is 15 residues long. The CDR3, as DNA: TGTGCCAGCAGCCCCTACCTTGACGCCCCTGAAAAACTGTTTTTT. Translation gives CASSPYLDAPEKLFF.

This clonotype was found many times. The CDR3 region has the DNA TGTGCTAGTGGCCGGACAGGGACAGTCCAGGAGCATAATTCACCCCTCCACTTT. Translating it yields CASGRTGTVQEHNSPLHF. The chain joins TRBV12-5 to TRBJ1-6, with 8 nucleotides matching TRBD1. V shed 6 bases, J shed 5 bases, and the junction held 15 bases outside the gene matches. Germline assignment: CDR1 LGHNT and CDR2 FRNRAP. This CDR3 has 18 residues.

The chain combines TRBV5-1 with TRBJ2-4; D unclear. Trimming took off 1 base at V and 5 bases at J, with 10 bases between the two ends. The CDR3 consists of 14 residues. The germline V gene has CDR1 SGHRS and CDR2 YFSETQ. CDR3 in amino acids: CASSLLHRENIQYF. The CDR3 bases are TGCGCCAGCAGCTTGCTTCACAGAGAAAACATTCAGTACTTC.

This clonotype has ten or more counts. The V call is TRBV4-1, the J call TRBJ1-1; D not resolved. Trimming removed 4 bases from V and 4 bases from J, with 16 bases in between. This CDR3 has 15 residues. Looked up from germline, CDR1 is MGHRA and CDR2 is YSYEKL. Written as DNA, the CDR3 is TGCGCCAGCAGCCCGACGTTCACGACCAGCACTGAAGCTTTCTTT. Translated: CASSPTFTTSTEAFF.

CDR3 protein: CASRAGGPNEQFF. The CDR3 region has the DNA TGTGCCAGCAGAGCAGGGGGGCCCAACGAGCAGTTCTTC. This chain joins TRBV2 and TRBJ2-1, with D maybe TRBD1 (7 bases). CDR1 and CDR2 from the germline V gene are SNHLY and FYNNEI. The CDR3 is made up of 13 amino acids. The germline V and J ends were trimmed by 6 bases and 10 bases, with 16 bases remaining between them.

The chain combines TRBV6-2 or TRBV6-3 with TRBJ2-1; tentatively, D is TRBD1 or TRBD2 (5 bases each). The V gene lost 6 bases and the J gene lost 12 bases, with 21 bases spanning the gap. This CDR3 spans 14 amino acids. Germline-derived CDR1 and CDR2 are MNHEY and SVGEGT. The CDR3 sequence: CASRDTGTRFGQFF. The DNA of the CDR3 is TGTGCCAGCAGAGATACCGGGACGCGGTTTGGGCAGTTCTTC.

In this sample, this clonotype turned up many times. The rearrangement links TRBV3-1 to TRBJ1-2, with a possible D match to TRBD1 (6 bases). In germline, CDR1 is LGHDT, CDR2 YNNKEL (reference sequence). The V end lost 1 base, the J end lost 2 bases, and 17 bases lay between the germline ends. The CDR3 runs to 17 residues. CDR3 sequence reads: CASSQVLVAGHNYGYTF. CDR3 in DNA: TGTGCCAGCAGCCAAGTCTTGGTCGCGGGACACAACTATGGCTACACCTTC.

In its sample, this clonotype was seen a few times. The chain joins TRBV20-1 to TRBJ2-1, with 8 bases fitting TRBD2. The CDR3 has 14 residues. Losses at the gene ends were 6 bases for V and 6 bases for J; bases not matched to a gene: 10. The V gene's germline CDR1 is DFQATT and CDR2 SNEGSKA (reference sequence). CDR3 sequence (DNA): TGCAGTGCGACGACGGCGGGGGGACGCAATGAGCAGTTCTTC. Encoded protein: CSATTAGGRNEQFF.

This clonotype was detected many times. The chain employs TRBV12-3 or TRBV12-4 and TRBJ1-1; D is possibly TRBD1 (5 bases). Trimming pared 8 bases from V and 6 bases from J, leaving 13 bases between. This CDR3 spans 12 amino acids. The CDR3 coding sequence is TGTGCCAGCGGACACCCTGGCGCTGAAGCTTTCTTT. It encodes CASGHPGAEAFF.

This clonotype has a count of ten or more. The chain joins TRBV2 to TRBJ1-4; TRBD1 might be the D (5 bases). This CDR3 is 15 amino acids long. CDR1 is SNHLY and CDR2 is FYNNEI in the germline V gene. V was cut by 3 bases and J by 7 bases, with 15 bases left in between. The CDR3 DNA follows: TGTGCCAGCAGTGATCGAGCAGGGCGGTCTGAAAAACTGTTTTTT. As protein: CASSDRAGRSEKLFF.

This clonotype showed up many times. The chain has TRBV7-9 and TRBJ1-1; 7 nucleotides agree with TRBD1. V was clipped by 4 bases and J by 7 bases; unmatched bases: 3. Germline CDR1 SEHNR, CDR2 FQNEAQ (reference sequence). This CDR3 region has 12 residues. CDR3 coding DNA: TGTGCCAGCAGCTCCGACAGGGATGAAGCTTTCTTT. It yields the protein CASSSDRDEAFF.

This clonotype was counted at least ten times. V gene TRBV7-9 combines with J gene TRBJ2-2, with TRBD1 matching 8 bases. Germline V gives CDR1 SEHNR, CDR2 FQNEAQ (reference sequence). The CDR3 has 17 residues. The V gene end was trimmed by 2 bases and the J gene end by 0 bases; junction bases not matched to a gene: 5. CDR3 bases: TGTGCCAGCAGCTTACGGACAGGGCGCCCGAACACCGGGGAGCTGTTTTTT. This translates into CASSLRTGRPNTGELFF. Full variable domain (missing parts from reference TRBV7-9 and TRBJ2-2): DTGVSQNPRHKITKRGQNVTFRCDPISEHNRLYWYRQTLGQGPEFLTYFQNEAQLEKSRLLSDRFSAERPKGSFSTLEIQRTEQGDSAMYLCASSLRTGRPNTGELFFGEGSRLTVL.

This clonotype showed up many times. The chain recombines TRBV18 with TRBJ1-1; tentatively, D is TRBD1 (6 bases). CDR3 size: 15 residues. The V gene lost 6 bases and the J gene lost 2 bases, with 16 bases spanning the gap. Per germline, CDR1 KGHSH and CDR2 LQKENI. The CDR3: CASSPGTSSNTEAFF. The CDR3 DNA sequence: TGTGCCAGCTCGCCGGGGACAAGTTCTAACACTGAAGCTTTCTTT.

There are many counts of this clonotype. The chain joins TRBV7-6 to TRBJ2-1, with 8 nucleotides matching TRBD2. The germline V gene has CDR1 SGHVS and CDR2 FNYEAQ. This CDR3 has 16 amino acids. Trimming removed 4 bases from V and 5 bases from J; junction bases left unmatched: 10. CDR3 sequence (DNA): TGTGCCAGCAGCTCGGCCTGGCGGGGGGCGGACAATGAGCAGTTCTTC. Its protein product is CASSSAWRGADNEQFF.

The gene calls are TRBV5-1 and TRBJ2-1; unclear D gene. The CDR3 contains 11 residues. V was shortened by 0 bases and J by 10 bases, with 5 bases between the two germline ends. CDR1 is SGHRS and CDR2 is YFSETQ in the germline V gene. This CDR3 reads CASSLEGEQFF. The CDR3 nucleotides read TGCGCCAGCAGCTTGGAAGGCGAGCAGTTCTTC.

A few counts support this clonotype. The chain has TRBV19 and TRBJ1-5; D gene uncertain. CDR3 length: 13 residues. The germline V gene encodes CDR1 LNHDA and CDR2 SQIVND (reference sequence). The V gene lost 3 bases and the J gene lost 4 bases, with 7 bases spanning the gap. The CDR3: CASSIVLNQPQHF. In nucleotides, the CDR3 is TGTGCCAGTAGTATCGTCCTGAATCAGCCCCAGCATTTT.

This clonotype was detected many times. This chain uses TRBV27 with TRBJ2-7; the match to TRBD2 covers 11 bases. V lost 6 bases to trimming and J lost 6 bases; unmatched junction nucleotides: 16. Germline V CDR1 and CDR2: MNHEY, SMNVEV (reference sequence). The CDR3 covers 17 residues. CDR3 DNA: TGTGCCAGCAGGGAGGGGTCTAGCGGGGGGAGCGCCTTCGAGCAGTACTTC. This translates into CASREGSSGGSAFEQYF.

At least ten counts were recorded for this clonotype. The CDR3 region has the DNA TGTGCCAGCGGGTCCCTGGGGGAGCAGTTCTTC. Residues: CASGSLGEQFF. The rearrangement uses TRBV6-1 and TRBJ2-1; D not resolved. The germline V and J ends were trimmed by 8 bases and 10 bases, with 12 bases remaining between them. The CDR3 loop spans 11 amino acids. The germline V gene encodes CDR1 MNHNS and CDR2 SASEGT.

This clonotype was found many times. This sequence joins TRBV30 and TRBJ2-3; D is uncertain. The CDR3 has 14 amino acids. Germline V lookup: CDR1 GTSNPN, CDR2 SVGIG (reference sequence). Between the trimmed V and J ends, which lost 7 bases and 2 bases, there was a span of 16 bases. In DNA, the CDR3 is TGTGCCTCGTCGACGGCAGTCTACACAGATACGCAGTATTTT. This encodes CASSTAVYTDTQYF.

This clonotype has more than one count but fewer than ten. V and J are TRBV5-1 and TRBJ1-2; D is unclear. The CDR3 contains 14 residues. Between the trimmed V and J ends, which lost 5 bases and 5 bases, there was a span of 16 bases. Germline V gene sequence: CDR1 SGHRS, CDR2 YFSETQ. The CDR3 coding sequence is TGCGCCAGCAGTCCCGATGCGGGGAGGTATGGCTACACCTTC. Translating gives CASSPDAGRYGYTF. The complete variable domain, with remaining parts taken from reference TRBV5-1 and TRBJ1-2, reads KAGVTQTPRYLIKTRGQQVTLSCSPISGHRSVSWYQQTPGQGLQFLFEYFSETQRNKGNFPGRFSGRQFSNSRSEMNVSTLELGDSALYLCASSPDAGRYGYTFGSGTRLTVV.

The rearrangement uses TRBV18 and TRBJ2-7; 7 nucleotides line up with TRBD1. Germline V lookup: CDR1 KGHSH, CDR2 LQKENI. The CDR3 totals 14 residues. With 3 bases clipped from V and 6 bases from J, the junction kept 8 bases outside the gene matches. CDR3: CASSPPGQRGEQYF. The CDR3 bases are TGTGCCAGCTCACCTCCGGGACAGAGGGGCGAGCAGTACTTC.

This clonotype was seen ten or more times. The chain carries TRBV24-1 and TRBJ2-2, with D maybe TRBD2 (5 bases). V gave up 0 bases and J gave up 1 base, with 8 bases separating them. Per the germline V gene, CDR1 is KGHDR and CDR2 is SFDVKD. The CDR3 extends over 16 amino acids. The CDR3 protein is CATSDLGRENTGELFF. In DNA, the CDR3 is TGTGCCACCAGTGATTTGGGACGGGAGAACACCGGGGAGCTGTTTTTT.